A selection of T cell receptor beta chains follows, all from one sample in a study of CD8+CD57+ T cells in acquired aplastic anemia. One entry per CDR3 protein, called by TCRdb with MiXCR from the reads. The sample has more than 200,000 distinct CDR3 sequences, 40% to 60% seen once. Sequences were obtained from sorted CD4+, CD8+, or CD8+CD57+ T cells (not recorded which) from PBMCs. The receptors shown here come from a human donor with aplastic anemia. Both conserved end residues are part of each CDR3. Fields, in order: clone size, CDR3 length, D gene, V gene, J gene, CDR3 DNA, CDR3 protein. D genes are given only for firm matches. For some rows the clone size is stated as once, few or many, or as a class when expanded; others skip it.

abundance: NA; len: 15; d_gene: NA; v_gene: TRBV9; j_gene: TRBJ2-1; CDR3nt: TGTGCCAGCAGCGTCCATGGGGGGGGGCAGGGTGAGCAGTTCTTC; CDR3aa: CASSVHGGGQGEQFF
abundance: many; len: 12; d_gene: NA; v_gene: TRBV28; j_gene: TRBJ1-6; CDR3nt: TGTGCCAGCCACATAGGTAATTCACCCCTCCACTTT; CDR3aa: CASHIGNSPLHF
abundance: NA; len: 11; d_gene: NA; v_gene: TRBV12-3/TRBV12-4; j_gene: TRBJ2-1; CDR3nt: TGTGCCAGCAGTAGAATTCCTGAGCAGTTCTTC; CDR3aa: CASSRIPEQFF
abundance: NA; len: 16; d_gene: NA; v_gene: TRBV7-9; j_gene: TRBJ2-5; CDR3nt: TGTGCCAGCAGCTTAGCAAACGGCAGGGGTCAAGAGACCCAGTACTTC; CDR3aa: CASSLANGRGQETQYF
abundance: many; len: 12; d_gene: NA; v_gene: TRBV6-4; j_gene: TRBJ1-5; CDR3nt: TGTGCCAGAAGGGAGGTGCTGGGCCCCCAGCATTTT; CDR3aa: CARREVLGPQHF
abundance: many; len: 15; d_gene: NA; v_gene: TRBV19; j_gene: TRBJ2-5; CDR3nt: TGTGCCAGTAGTATAGATCGCAAAGCAGCGGAGACCCAGTACTTC; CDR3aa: CASSIDRKAAETQYF
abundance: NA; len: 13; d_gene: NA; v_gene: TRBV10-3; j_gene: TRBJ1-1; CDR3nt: TGTGCCATCAGTGAAGTAATGAACACTGAAGCTTTCTTT; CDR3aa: CAISEVMNTEAFF
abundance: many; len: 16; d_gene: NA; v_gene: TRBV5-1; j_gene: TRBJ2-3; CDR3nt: TGCGCCAGCAGCTTGGGCGGGGCACCGAGCACAGATACGCAGTATTTT; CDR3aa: CASSLGGAPSTDTQYF
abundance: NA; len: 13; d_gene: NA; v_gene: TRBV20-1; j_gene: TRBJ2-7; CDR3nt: TGCAGTGCTAGAGCCCCGCAGGGGTCCGAGCAGTACTTC; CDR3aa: CSARAPQGSEQYF
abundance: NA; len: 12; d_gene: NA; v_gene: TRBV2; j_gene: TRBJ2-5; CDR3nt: TGTGCCAGCAGTAGTAGTAAAGAGACCCAGTACTTC; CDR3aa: CASSSSKETQYF
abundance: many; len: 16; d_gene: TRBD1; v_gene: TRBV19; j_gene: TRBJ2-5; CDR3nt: TGTGCCAGTAGTCCCCCGGGACAGGGCGAGATGGAGACCCAGTACTTC; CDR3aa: CASSPPGQGEMETQYF
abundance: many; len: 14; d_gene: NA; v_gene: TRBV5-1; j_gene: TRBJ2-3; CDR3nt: TGCGCCAGCAGCATGGCGGGGAGCACAGATACGCAGTATTTT; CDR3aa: CASSMAGSTDTQYF
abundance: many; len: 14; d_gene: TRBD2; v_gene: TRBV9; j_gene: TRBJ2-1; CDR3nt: TGTGCCAGCAGCCGGATAACGGGGGGCAATGAGCAGTTCTTC; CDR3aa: CASSRITGGNEQFF
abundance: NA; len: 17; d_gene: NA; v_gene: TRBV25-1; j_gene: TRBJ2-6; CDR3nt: TGTGCCAGCAGTGAATATACGGGTATGGCTGGGGCCAACGTCCTGACTTTC; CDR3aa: CASSEYTGMAGANVLTF
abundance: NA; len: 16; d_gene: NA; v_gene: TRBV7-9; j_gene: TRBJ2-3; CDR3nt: TGTGCCAGCAGTCCCAAGTATGGACATAGCACAGATACGCAGTATTTT; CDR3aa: CASSPKYGHSTDTQYF
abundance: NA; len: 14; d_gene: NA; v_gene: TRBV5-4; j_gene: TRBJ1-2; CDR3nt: TGTGCCAGCAGCTACCAGCGGGGGGACTATGGCTACACCTTC; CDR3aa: CASSYQRGDYGYTF
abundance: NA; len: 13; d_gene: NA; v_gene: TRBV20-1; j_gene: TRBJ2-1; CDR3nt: TGCAGTGCTAGAAACCCGGGGGCCAATGAGCAGTTCTTC; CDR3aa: CSARNPGANEQFF
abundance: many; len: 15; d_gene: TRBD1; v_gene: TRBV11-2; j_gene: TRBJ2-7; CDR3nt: TGTGCCAGCAGAGGACAGGGCGCCGACTCCTACGAGCAGTACTTC; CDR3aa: CASRGQGADSYEQYF
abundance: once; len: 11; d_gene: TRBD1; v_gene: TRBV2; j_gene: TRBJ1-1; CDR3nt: TGTGCCAGCCAGGGGGGACAGAGCGCTTTCTTT; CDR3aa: CASQGGQSAFF
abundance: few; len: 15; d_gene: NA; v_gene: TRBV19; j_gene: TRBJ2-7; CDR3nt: TGTGCCAGTAGTATTGGGGGGCAGGGCTCCTACGAGCAGTACTTC; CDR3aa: CASSIGGQGSYEQYF
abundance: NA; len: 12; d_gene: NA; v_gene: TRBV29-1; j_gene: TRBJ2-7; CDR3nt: TGCAGCGTTGAAAAAACAGGCTACGAGCAGTACTTC; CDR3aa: CSVEKTGYEQYF
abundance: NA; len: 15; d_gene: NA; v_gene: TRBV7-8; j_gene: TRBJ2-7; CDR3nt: TGTGCCAGCAGCGCGACGTCTAGAAGGGATGCCGAGCAGTACTTC; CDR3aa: CASSATSRRDAEQYF
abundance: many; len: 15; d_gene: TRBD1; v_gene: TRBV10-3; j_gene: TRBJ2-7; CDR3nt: TGTGCCATCAGGGACCGGGACAGAAATCCCTACGAGCAGTACTTC; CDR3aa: CAIRDRDRNPYEQYF
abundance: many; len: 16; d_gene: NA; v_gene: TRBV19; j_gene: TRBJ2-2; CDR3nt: TGTGCCAGTAGTATAGTCGGGGGCTATGGAGCCGGGGAGCTGTTTTTT; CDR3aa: CASSIVGGYGAGELFF
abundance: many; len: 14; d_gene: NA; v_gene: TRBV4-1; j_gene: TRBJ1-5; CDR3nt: TGCGCCAGCAGCCCCAGAGAGGGGAATCAGCCCCAGCATTTT; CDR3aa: CASSPREGNQPQHF
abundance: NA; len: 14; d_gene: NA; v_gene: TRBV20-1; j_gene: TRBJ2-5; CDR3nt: TGCAGTGCTAGCGAAGTGGGGGACCAAGAGACCCAGTACTTC; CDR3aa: CSASEVGDQETQYF
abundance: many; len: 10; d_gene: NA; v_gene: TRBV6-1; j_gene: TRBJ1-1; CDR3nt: TGTGCCAGCAGTCTTCACCGGGCTTTCTTT; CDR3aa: CASSLHRAFF
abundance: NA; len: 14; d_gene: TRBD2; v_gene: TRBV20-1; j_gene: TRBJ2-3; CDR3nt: TGCAGGGTAGCGGGGGGCCCTAGCACAGATACGCAGTATTTT; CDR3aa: CRVAGGPSTDTQYF
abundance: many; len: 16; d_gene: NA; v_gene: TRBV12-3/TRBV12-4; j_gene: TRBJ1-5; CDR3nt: TGTGCCAGCAGCCCTACGGGTAGCGGAGGTAGGCAGCCCCAGCATTTT; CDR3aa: CASSPTGSGGRQPQHF